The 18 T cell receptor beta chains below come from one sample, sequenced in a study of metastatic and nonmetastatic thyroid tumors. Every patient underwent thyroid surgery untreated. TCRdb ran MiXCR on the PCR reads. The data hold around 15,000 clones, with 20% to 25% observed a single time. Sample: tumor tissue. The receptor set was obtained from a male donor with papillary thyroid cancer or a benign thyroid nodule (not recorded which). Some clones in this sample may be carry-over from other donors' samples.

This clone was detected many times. Here the CDR3 DNA reads TGTGCCAGCAGCTTAGACGGGAGATTCAATGAGCAGTTCTTC. Its protein product is CASSLDGRFNEQFF. The J gene is TRBJ2-1, the V gene TRBV13; D is perhaps TRBD2 (6 bases). The germline V gene has CDR1 PRHDT and CDR2 FYEKMQ (reference sequence). Trimming removed 1 base from V and 6 bases from J, with 10 bases in between. The CDR3 runs 14 residues.

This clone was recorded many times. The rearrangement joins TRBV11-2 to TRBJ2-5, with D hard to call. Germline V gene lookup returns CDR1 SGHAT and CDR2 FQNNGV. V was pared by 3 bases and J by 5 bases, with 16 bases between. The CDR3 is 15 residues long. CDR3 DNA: TGTGCCAGCAGCTTCCCTAGGTGGGTTTGGGAGACCCAGTACTTC. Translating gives CASSFPRWVWETQYF. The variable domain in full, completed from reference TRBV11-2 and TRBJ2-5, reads EAGVAQSPRYKIIEKRQSVAFWCNPISGHATLYWYQQILGQGPKLLIQFQNNGVVDDSQLPKDRFSAERLKGVDSTLKIQPAKLEDSAVYLCASSFPRWVWETQYFGPGTRLLVL.

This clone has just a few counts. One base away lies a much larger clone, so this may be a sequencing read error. The CDR3 loop reads CASSIPDTQYF. In DNA, the CDR3 is TGTGCCAGCAGCATCCCAGATACGCAGTATTTT. The chain is built from TRBV3-1 and TRBJ2-3; D gene ambiguous. This CDR3 has 11 residues. Germline values: CDR1 LGHDT, CDR2 YNNKEL (reference sequence). Trimming cost V 5 bases and J 4 bases, with 4 bases left between them.

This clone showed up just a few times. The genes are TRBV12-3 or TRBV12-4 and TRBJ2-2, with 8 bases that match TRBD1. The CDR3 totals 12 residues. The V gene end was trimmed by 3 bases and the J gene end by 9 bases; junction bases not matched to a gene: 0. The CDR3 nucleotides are TGTGCCAGCAGTTTCAGGGGGCGGGAGCTGTTTTTT. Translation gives CASSFRGRELFF.

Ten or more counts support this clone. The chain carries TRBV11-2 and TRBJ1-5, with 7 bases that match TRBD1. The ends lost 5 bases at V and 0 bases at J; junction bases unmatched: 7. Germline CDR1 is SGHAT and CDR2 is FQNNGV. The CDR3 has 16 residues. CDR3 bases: TGTGCCAGCAGCCTAGGACAGGTCTCTAGCAATCAGCCCCAGCATTTT. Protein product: CASSLGQVSSNQPQHF.

As DNA, the CDR3 is TGTGCCAGCAGCGCCCGGGACAGCTATAATTCACCCCTCCACTTT. Encoded protein: CASSARDSYNSPLHF. This chain links TRBV11-2 with TRBJ1-6; 7 bases agree with TRBD1. J was trimmed by 3 bases and V by 5 bases; bases with no gene match: 4. The germline gives CDR1 SGHAT, CDR2 FQNNGV. CDR3 length: 15 residues.

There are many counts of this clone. The chain's CDR3 is CASSQDVRRQSTDTQYF. The CDR3 nucleotides are TGCGCCAGCAGCCAAGATGTTAGGAGACAGAGCACAGATACGCAGTATTTT. The rearrangement joins TRBV4-1 to TRBJ2-3, with a weak D call TRBD1 (5 bases). Trimming removed 0 bases from V and 0 bases from J, with 13 bases in between. The V gene's germline CDR1 is MGHRA and CDR2 YSYEKL. The CDR3 has 17 residues.

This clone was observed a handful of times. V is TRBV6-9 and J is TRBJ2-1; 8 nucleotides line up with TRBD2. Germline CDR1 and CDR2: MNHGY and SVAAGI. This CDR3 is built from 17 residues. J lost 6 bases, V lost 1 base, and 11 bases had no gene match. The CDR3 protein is CASSYCRVTSATNEQFF. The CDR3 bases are TGTGCCAGCAGTTATTGTAGGGTGACTAGCGCCACCAATGAGCAGTTCTTC.

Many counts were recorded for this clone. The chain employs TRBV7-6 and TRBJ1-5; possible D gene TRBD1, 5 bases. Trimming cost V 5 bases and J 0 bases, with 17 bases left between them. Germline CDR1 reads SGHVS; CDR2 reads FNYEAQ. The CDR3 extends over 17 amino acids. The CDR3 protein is CASSLGGGANSNQPQHF. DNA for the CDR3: TGTGCCAGCAGCCTGGGGGGGGGTGCAAATAGCAATCAGCCCCAGCATTTT.

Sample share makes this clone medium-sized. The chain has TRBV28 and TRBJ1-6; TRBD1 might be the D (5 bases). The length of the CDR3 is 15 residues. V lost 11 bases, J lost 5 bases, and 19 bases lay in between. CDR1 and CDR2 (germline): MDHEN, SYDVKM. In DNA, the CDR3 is TGTGCCTGGGGGGAGTCCACGGCGCATAATTCACCCCTCCACTTT. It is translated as CAWGESTAHNSPLHF.

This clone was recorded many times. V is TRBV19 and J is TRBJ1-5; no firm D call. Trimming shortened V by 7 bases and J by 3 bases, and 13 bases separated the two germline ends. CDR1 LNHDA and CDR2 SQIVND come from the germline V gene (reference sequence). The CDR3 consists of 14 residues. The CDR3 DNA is TGTGCCAGTATTCCTGACGGGCACAATCAGCCCCAGCATTTT. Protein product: CASIPDGHNQPQHF.

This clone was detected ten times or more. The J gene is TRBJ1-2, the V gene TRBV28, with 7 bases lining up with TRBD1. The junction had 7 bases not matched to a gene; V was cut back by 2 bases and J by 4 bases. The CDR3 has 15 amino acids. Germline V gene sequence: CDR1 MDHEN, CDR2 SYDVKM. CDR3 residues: CASSLRWDSLYGYTF. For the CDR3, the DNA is TGTGCCAGCAGTTTAAGATGGGACAGTCTCTATGGCTACACCTTC.

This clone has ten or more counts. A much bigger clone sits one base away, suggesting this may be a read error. The DNA of the CDR3 is TGTGCCACCAGTCGGAGGGGACAGCTCCAAGAGACCCAGTACTTC. Protein sequence: CATSRRGQLQETQYF. The V and J genes are TRBV24-1 and TRBJ2-5, with D perhaps matching TRBD1 (7 bases). V lost 6 bases and J lost 1, with 14 bases in between. CDR1 is KGHDR, CDR2 SFDVKD, per germline. CDR3 size: 15 residues.

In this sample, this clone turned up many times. The CDR3: CAIRRTDNYGYTF. The DNA for the CDR3 is TGTGCCATCAGGAGGACGGACAACTATGGCTACACCTTC. The genes are TRBV10-3 and TRBJ1-2; no reliable D call. There are 13 residues in the CDR3. Germline V gene data show CDR1 as ENHRY and CDR2 as SYGVKD. The ends were cut back, 6 bases at V and 2 bases at J, with 10 bases in the middle.

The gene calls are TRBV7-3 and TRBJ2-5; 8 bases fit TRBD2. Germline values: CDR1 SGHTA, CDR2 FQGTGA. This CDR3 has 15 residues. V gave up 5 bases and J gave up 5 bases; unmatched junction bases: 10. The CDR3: CASSPGGGKGETQYF. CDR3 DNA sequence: TGTGCCAGCAGCCCCGGGGGGGGGAAAGGGGAGACCCAGTACTTC. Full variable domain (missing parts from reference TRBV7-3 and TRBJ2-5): GAGVSQTPSNKVTEKGKYVELRCDPISGHTALYWYRQSLGQGPEFLIYFQGTGAADDSGLPNDRFFAVRPEGSVSTLKIQRTERGDSAVYLCASSPGGGKGETQYFGPGTRLLVL.

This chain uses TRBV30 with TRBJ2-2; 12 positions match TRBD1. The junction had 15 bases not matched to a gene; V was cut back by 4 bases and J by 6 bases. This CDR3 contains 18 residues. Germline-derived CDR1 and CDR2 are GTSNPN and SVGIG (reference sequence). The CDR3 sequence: CAWMIRIRDRGPAGELFF. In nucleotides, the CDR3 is TGTGCCTGGATGATAAGAATCCGGGACAGGGGGCCGGCCGGGGAGCTGTTTTTT.

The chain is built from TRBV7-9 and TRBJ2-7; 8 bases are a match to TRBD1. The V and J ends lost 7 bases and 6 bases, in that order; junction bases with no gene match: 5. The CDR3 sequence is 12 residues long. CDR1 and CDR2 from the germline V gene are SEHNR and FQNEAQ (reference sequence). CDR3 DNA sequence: TGTGCCAGCATGGACAGGGAGTGCGAGCAGTACTTC. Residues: CASMDRECEQYF.

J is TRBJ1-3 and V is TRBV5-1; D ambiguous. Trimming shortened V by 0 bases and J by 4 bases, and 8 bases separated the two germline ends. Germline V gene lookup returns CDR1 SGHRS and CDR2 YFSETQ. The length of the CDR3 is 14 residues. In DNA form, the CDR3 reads TGCGCCAGCAGCTTGGCTTCAGGAGGAAACACCATATATTTT. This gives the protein CASSLASGGNTIYF.